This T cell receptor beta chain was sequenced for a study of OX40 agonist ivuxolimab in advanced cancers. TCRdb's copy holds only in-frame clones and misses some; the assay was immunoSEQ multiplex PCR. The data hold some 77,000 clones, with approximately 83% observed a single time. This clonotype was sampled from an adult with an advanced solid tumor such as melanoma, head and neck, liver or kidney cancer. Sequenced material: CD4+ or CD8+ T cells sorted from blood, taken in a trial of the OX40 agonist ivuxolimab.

CDR3 coding DNA: TGCGCCAGCAGCCCATCGGGGGCGAACACTGAAGCTTTCTTT. It translates to CASSPSGANTEAFF. The chain recombines TRBV5-1 with TRBJ1-1; tentative D call: TRBD1 (6 bases). The germline V gene has CDR1 SGHRS and CDR2 YFSETQ. The CDR3 runs 14 residues. V dropped 4 bases and J dropped 1 base, with 11 bases sitting between them.